One sample yielded the 6 T cell receptor beta chains listed below, sequenced in a study of OX40 agonist ivuxolimab in advanced cancers. Produced via immunoSEQ multiplex PCR; TCRdb's table is partial and in-frame only. In the table there are about 100,000 clones, around 89% of which are singletons. Sequenced material: CD4+ or CD8+ T cells sorted from blood, taken in a trial of the OX40 agonist ivuxolimab. The origin of the receptors is an adult with an advanced solid tumor such as melanoma, head and neck, liver or kidney cancer.

This chain links TRBV27 with TRBJ1-5; no reliable D call. Germline assignment: CDR1 MNHEY and CDR2 SMNVEV (reference sequence). This CDR3 is 15 amino acids long. V lost 1 base and J 3 bases, leaving 10 bases between the germline ends. The CDR3 nucleotides read TGTGCCAGCAGTTTATTTAGTGGTGTCAATCAGCCCCAGCATTTT. As protein: CASSLFSGVNQPQHF.

This rearrangement joins TRBV30 to TRBJ2-7, with 12 bases matching TRBD1. Trimming at V came to 3 bases and at J to 5 bases, leaving 5 bases not matched to a gene. Germline V CDR1 and CDR2: GTSNPN, SVGIG (reference sequence). This CDR3 has 14 amino acids. In nucleotides, the CDR3 is TGTGCCTGGAGGTGGGGGACAGGGGGCGACGAGCAGTACTTC. Translated, it gives CAWRWGTGGDEQYF.

This rearrangement joins TRBV28 to TRBJ2-2; 7 bases map to TRBD1. CDR1 MDHEN and CDR2 SYDVKM come from the germline V gene. The CDR3 contains 16 residues. Losses at the gene ends were 6 bases for V and 2 bases for J; bases not matched to a gene: 9. The CDR3 loop is CASRRMTGYNTGELFF. Here the CDR3 DNA reads TGTGCCAGCAGGCGAATGACAGGGTACAACACCGGGGAGCTGTTTTTT. The variable domain in full, completed from reference TRBV28 and TRBJ2-2, reads DVKVTQSSRYLVKRTGEKVFLECVQDMDHENMFWYRQDPGLGLRLIYFSYDVKMKEKGDIPEGYSVSREKKERFSLILESASTNQTSMYLCASRRMTGYNTGELFFGEGSRLTVL.

The chain couples TRBV11-3 to TRBJ1-1; D remains unclear. The V gene's germline CDR1 is SGHNT and CDR2 YENEEA. V lost 2 bases to trimming and J lost 3 bases, with 10 bases between them. The CDR3 consists of 14 residues. CDR3 bases: TGTGCCAGCAGCTTACACCCGCAGGACACTGAAGCTTTCTTT. Its protein is CASSLHPQDTEAFF.

This chain's CDR3 is CIVLNRVNTEAFF. CDR3 nucleotides: TGTATCGTATTGAACAGGGTGAACACTGAAGCTTTCTTT. The V call is TRBV19, the J call TRBJ1-1, with a weak D call TRBD1 (6 bases). Looked up from germline, CDR1 is LNHDA and CDR2 is SQIVND (reference sequence). This CDR3 spans 13 amino acids.

The chain joins TRBV29-1 to TRBJ1-4; D is ambiguous. The germline gives CDR1 SQVTM, CDR2 ANQGSEA. This CDR3 has 13 residues. With 4 bases removed from V and 0 bases from J, the gap between germline ends came to 6 bases. The CDR3 region is CSVGGSTNEKLFF. As DNA, the CDR3 is TGCAGCGTTGGTGGATCAACTAATGAAAAACTGTTTTTT.